One TCR beta chain is described in this entry. Its matching antigen is unknown. Nominal health characterized the donors when sampled, though unrecorded immune exposures were likely. This record belongs to a study of cytomegalovirus exposure and HLA in healthy donors. Study background: Inside one of the first data releases sat around 77 million unique TCRs taken from HLA-typed donors.

Deletions cut 6 bases from V and 1 base from J, with 7 bases between. The CDR3 loop spans 13 amino acids. Germline values: CDR1 KGHSH, CDR2 LQKENI. Primers for the PCR totalled 60 Vbeta and 13 Jbeta. Repertoires were generated with immunoSEQ multiplex PCR, while TCRdb's copy carries only in-frame clones and drops some. The table includes 150,000 to 200,000 clones, approximately 79% detected once. Findings of the study overall: Previously analyzed data showed that most TCR beta V segments were productive at a frequency of about 90% or about 30%.

Sequenced input: PBMCs. The V call is TRBV18, the J call TRBJ2-1; no reliable D call. The clonotype originates from a man aged 45 to 65 in good health and CMV-seropositive. CDR3 sequence: CASSSGSYNEQFF. In DNA form, the CDR3 reads TGTGCCAGCTCCTCCGGTTCCTACAATGAGCAGTTCTTC.